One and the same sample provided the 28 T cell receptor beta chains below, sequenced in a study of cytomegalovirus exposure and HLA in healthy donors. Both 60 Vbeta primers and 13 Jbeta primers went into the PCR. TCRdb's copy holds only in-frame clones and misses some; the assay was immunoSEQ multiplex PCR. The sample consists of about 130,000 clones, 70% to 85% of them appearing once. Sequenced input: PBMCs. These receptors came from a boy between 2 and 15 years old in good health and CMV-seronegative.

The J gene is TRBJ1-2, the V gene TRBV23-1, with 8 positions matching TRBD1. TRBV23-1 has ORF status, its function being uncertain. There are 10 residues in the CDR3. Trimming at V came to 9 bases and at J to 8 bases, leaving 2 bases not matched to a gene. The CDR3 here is CARNRGGYTF. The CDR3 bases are TGCGCCAGAAACAGGGGGGGCTACACCTTC.

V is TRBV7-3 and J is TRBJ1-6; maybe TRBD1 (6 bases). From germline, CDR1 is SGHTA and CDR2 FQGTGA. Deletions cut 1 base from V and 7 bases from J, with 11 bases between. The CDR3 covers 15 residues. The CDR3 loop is CASSLIRDKNSPLHF. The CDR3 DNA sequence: TGTGCCAGCAGCTTAATCCGGGACAAAAATTCACCCCTCCACTTT. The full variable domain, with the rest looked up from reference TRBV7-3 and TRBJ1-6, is GAGVSQTPSNKVTEKGKYVELRCDPISGHTALYWYRQSLGQGPEFLIYFQGTGAADDSGLPNDRFFAVRPEGSVSTLKIQRTERGDSAVYLCASSLIRDKNSPLHFGNGTRLTVT.

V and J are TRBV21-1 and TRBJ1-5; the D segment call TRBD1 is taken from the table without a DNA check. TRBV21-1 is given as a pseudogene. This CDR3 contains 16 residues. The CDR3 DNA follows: TGTGCCAGCAGCAAAGCGCTTGAAGGGGCTTATCAGCCCCAGCATTTT. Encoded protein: CASSKALEGAYQPQHF.

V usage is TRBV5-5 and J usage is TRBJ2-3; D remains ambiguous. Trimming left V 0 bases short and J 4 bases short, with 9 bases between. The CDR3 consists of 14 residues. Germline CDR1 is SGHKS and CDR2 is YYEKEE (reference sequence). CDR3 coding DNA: TGTGCCAGCAGCTTGGGCGTGATTGCAGATACGCAGTATTTT. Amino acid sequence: CASSLGVIADTQYF. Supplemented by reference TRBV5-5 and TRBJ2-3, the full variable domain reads DAGVTQSPTHLIKTRGQQVTLRCSPISGHKSVSWYQQVLGQGPQFIFQYYEKEERGRGNFPDRFSARQFPNYSSELNVNALLLGDSALYLCASSLGVIADTQYFGPGTRLTVL.

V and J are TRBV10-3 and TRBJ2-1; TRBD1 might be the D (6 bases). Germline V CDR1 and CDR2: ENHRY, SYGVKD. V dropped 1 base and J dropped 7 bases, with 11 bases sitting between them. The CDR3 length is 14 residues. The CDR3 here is CAISELGGVNEQFF. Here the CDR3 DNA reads TGTGCCATCAGTGAGTTAGGGGGTGTAAATGAGCAGTTCTTC.

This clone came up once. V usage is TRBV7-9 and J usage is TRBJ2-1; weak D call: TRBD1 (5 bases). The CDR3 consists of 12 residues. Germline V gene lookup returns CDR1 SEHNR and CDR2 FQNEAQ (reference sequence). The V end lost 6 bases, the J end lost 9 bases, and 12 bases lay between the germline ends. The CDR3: CASSPQGIEQFF. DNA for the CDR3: TGTGCCAGCAGTCCGCAGGGAATTGAGCAGTTCTTC. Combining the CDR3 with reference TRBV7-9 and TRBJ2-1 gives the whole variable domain DTGVSQNPRHKITKRGQNVTFRCDPISEHNRLYWYRQTLGQGPEFLTYFQNEAQLEKSRLLSDRFSAERPKGSFSTLEIQRTEQGDSAMYLCASSPQGIEQFFGPGTRLTVL.

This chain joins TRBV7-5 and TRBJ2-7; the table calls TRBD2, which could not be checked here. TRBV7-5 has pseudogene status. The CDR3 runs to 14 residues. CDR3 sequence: CARSSDGGSYEQYV. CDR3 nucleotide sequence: TGTGCCAGAAGCTCAGACGGGGGATCCTACGAGCAGTACGTC.

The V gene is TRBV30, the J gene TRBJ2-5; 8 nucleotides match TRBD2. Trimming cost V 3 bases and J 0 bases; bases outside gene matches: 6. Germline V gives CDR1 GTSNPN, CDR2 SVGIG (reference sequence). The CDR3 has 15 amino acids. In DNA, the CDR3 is TGTGCCTGGAGCGAGGGACTAGAATACCAAGAGACCCAGTACTTC. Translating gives CAWSEGLEYQETQYF.

CDR3 coding DNA: TGTGCCAGCAGTTCGCTGGGATCGGGGCAGCCCCAGCATTTT. Protein product: CASSSLGSGQPQHF. The J gene is TRBJ1-5, the V gene TRBV27; D not resolved. Trimming removed 4 bases from V and 7 bases from J, with 14 bases in between. Per the germline V gene, CDR1 is MNHEY and CDR2 is SMNVEV (reference sequence). This CDR3 spans 14 amino acids.

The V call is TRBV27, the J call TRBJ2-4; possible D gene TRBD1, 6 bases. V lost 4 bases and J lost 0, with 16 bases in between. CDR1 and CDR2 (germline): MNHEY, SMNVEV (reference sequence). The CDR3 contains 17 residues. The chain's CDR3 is CASSSIQGLIAKNIQYF. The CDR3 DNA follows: TGTGCCAGCAGTTCAATTCAGGGGTTAATAGCCAAAAACATTCAGTACTTC.

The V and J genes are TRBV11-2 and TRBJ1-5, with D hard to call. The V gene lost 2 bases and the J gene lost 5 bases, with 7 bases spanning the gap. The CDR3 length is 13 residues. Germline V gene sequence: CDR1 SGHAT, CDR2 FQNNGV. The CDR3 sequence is CASSLNGDQPQHF. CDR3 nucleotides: TGTGCCAGCAGCTTAAACGGAGATCAGCCCCAGCATTTT.

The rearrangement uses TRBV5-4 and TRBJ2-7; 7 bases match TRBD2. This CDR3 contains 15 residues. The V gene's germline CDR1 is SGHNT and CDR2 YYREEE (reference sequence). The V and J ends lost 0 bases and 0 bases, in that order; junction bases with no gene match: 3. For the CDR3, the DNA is TGTGCCAGCAGCTTGGGGCGGGAGAGCTCCTACGAGCAGTACGTC. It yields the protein CASSLGRESSYEQYV.

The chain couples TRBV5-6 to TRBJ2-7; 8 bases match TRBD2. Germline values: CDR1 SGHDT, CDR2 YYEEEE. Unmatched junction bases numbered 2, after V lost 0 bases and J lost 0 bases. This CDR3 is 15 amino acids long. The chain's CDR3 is CASSLERGPSYEQYF. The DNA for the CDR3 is TGTGCCAGCAGCTTGGAGCGGGGGCCCTCCTACGAGCAGTACTTC.

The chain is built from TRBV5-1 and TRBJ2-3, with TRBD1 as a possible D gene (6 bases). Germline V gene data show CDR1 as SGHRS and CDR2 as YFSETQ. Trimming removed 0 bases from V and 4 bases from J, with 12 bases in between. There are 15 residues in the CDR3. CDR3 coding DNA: TGCGCCAGCAGCTTGGTACCCCAGGGGCCAGATACGCAGTATTTT. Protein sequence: CASSLVPQGPDTQYF.

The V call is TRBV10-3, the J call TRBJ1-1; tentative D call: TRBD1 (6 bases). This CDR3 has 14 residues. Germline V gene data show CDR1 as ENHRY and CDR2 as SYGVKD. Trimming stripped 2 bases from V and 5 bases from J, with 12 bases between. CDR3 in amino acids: CAISEGQRATEAFF. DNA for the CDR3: TGTGCCATCAGTGAGGGACAGAGAGCGACTGAAGCTTTCTTT.

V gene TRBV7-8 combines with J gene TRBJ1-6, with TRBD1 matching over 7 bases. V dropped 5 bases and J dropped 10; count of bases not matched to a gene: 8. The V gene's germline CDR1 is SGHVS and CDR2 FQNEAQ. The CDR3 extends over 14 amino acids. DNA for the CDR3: TGTGCCAGCAGCCCTACAGGGGAGGAATCACCCCTCCACTTT. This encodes CASSPTGEESPLHF.

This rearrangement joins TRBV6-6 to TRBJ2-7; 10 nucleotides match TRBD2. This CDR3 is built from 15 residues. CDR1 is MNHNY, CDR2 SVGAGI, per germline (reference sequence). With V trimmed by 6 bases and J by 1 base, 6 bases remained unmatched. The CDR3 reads CASSTSGKGSYEQYV. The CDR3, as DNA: TGTGCCAGCAGCACTAGCGGGAAGGGATCCTACGAGCAGTACGTC.

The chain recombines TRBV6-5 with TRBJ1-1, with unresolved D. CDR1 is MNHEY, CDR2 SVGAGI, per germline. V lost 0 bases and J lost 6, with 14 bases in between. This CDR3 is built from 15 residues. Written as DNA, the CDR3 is TGTGCCAGCAGTTACTCCTCGGGTAGTTTCGCTGAAGCTTTCTTT. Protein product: CASSYSSGSFAEAFF.

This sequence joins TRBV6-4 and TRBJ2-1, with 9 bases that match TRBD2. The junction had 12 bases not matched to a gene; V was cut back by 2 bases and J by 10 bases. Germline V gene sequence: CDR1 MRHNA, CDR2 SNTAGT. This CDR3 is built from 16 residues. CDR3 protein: CASSDRAGGQVEEQFF. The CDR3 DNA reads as TGTGCCAGCAGTGACAGGGCGGGGGGGCAGGTAGAGGAGCAGTTCTTC.

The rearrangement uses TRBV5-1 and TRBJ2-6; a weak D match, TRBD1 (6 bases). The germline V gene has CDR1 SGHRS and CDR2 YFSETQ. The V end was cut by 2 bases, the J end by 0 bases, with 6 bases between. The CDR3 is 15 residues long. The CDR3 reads CASSLQGSGANVLTF. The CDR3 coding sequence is TGCGCCAGCAGCTTACAGGGCTCTGGGGCCAACGTCCTGACTTTC.

The CDR3 loop reads CASSSRDRVSGELFF. For the CDR3, the DNA is TGTGCCAGCAGTTCCCGGGACAGGGTCAGCGGGGAGCTGTTTTTT. V usage is TRBV2 and J usage is TRBJ2-2; 9 bases fit TRBD1. The germline V gene has CDR1 SNHLY and CDR2 FYNNEI. V lost 5 bases, J lost 7 bases, and 8 bases stayed unmatched. This CDR3 spans 15 amino acids.

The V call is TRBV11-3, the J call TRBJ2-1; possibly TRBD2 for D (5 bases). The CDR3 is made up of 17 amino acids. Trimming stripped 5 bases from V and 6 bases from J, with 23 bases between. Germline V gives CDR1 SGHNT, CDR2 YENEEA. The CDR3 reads CASSPVFGGEDFNEQFF. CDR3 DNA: TGTGCCAGCAGCCCTGTATTTGGAGGCGAGGACTTCAATGAGCAGTTCTTC.

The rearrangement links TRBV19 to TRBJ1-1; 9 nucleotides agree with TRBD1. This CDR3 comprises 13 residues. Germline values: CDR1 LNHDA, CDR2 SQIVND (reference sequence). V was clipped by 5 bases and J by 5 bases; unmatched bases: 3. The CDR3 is CASSADRGTEAFF. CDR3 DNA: TGTGCCAGTAGTGCCGACAGGGGGACTGAAGCTTTCTTT.

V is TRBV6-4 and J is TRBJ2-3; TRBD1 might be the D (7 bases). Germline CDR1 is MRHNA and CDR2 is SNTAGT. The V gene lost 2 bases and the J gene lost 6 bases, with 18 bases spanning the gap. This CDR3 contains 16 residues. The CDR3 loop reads CASSDMEGGGTDTQYF. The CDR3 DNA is TGTGCCAGCAGTGACATGGAAGGGGGCGGGACTGATACGCAGTATTTT.

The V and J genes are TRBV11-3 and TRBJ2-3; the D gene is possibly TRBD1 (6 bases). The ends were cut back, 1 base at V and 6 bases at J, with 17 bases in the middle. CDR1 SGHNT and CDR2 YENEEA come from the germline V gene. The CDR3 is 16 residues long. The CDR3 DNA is TGTGCCAGCAGCTTAGGTGTAAGGGGGAGTCACGATACGCAGTATTTT. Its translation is CASSLGVRGSHDTQYF.

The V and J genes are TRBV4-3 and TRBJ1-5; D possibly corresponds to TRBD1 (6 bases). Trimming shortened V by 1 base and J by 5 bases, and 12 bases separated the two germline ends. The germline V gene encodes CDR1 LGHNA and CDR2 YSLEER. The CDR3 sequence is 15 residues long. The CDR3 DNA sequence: TGCGCCAGCAGCCAAGGGACAGATCGGCATCAGCCCCAGCATTTT. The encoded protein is CASSQGTDRHQPQHF.

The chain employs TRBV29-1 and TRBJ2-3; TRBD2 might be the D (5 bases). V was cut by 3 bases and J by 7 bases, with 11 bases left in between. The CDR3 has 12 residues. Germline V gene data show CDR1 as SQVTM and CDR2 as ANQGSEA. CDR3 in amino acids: CSVEGGGNTQYF. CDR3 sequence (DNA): TGCAGCGTTGAGGGCGGAGGAAATACGCAGTATTTT.

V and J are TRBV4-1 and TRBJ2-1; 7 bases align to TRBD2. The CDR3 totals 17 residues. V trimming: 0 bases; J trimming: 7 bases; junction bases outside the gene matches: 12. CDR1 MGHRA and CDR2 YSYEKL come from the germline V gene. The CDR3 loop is CASSQEGKRDDLNEQFF. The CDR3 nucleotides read TGCGCCAGCAGCCAAGAAGGGAAGCGGGACGATCTGAATGAGCAGTTCTTC.